Listed here is a single T cell receptor beta chain. Its antigen remains undetermined. No per-base quality is available; no much larger clone lies one base away. This entry is derived from a study of blood T cells in healthy people across ages (dated by TCRdb to 2014 to 2015). In terms of the full investigation: In model experiments, template switching captured about one uniquely barcoded TCR beta cDNA molecule for every two T cells. To track age-related changes in TCR beta repertoire diversity, the study relied on deep sequencing normalized with unique cDNA molecular identifiers. The donors were split into four age groups: young (average around 15 years), middle-aged (about 40), aged (approximately 59) and long-lived (under 85). To avoid experimental bias, donors of different ages were spread randomly across the sequencing lanes. For two donors (one aged 18 to 30 and one aged 80 or older), the study analyzed two additional independent replicas of 1 million unique cDNA reads from the same blood draw.

Libraries came from 5' RACE. The sample was run on an Illumina HiSeq 2500. A second PCR of about 7 to 12 cycles was run with a J-beta primer mix and a sample-barcoded 5' primer. Each TCR beta cDNA molecule received a unique molecular identifier from a template-switch 5' adaptor carrying 12 random nucleotides. At least 3 million CDR3-containing paired-end reads were obtained from each sample. The Mint cDNA synthesis kit, primed by a TRBC-specific oligonucleotide, was used to synthesize first-strand cDNA from all RNA. All cDNA was treated with uracil-DNA glycosylase and then went through a first 18-cycle PCR with the universal primers M1SS and BC2_uni_R. The source study handled its data this way. For normalization, 1 million high-quality reads were randomly selected from each sample, with every read carrying a distinct molecular identifier. Reads sharing molecular identifiers were discarded rather than binned into consensus sequences. MiTCR, with a Q25 quality threshold and the strictest error-elimination algorithm, was used for CDR3 identification, clonotype clustering and error correction. A nonparametric unseen species model with Euler transformation was used to estimate a lower bound on total TCR beta diversity. TCRdb reworked the public reads: Q25 trimming with fastp, MiXCR clone assembly, productive beta chains retained. Every distinct CDR3 protein forms one entry, paired with its most common genes and DNA. TCRdb, rather than the study authors, made the V and J calls. Across this sample there are 600,000 to 800,000 distinct CDR3 sequences, with around a fifth seen only once. 3% to 4.5% of the sample goes to the ten largest clones.

V is clipped by 5 bases and J by 6 bases, and the sequence between their germline boundaries is 17 bases long. In the germline V gene, CDR1 corresponds to SGHTA and CDR2 to FQGNSA. Spanning cysteine to phenylalanine, the CDR3 consists of 15 amino acids. Solely the CDR3 DNA is kept, with 45 bases framed from the first base. Donors were a few dozen systemically healthy Caucasian individuals from Russia aged roughly 6 to 95 years. About 9.6 milliliters of peripheral blood were collected from each donor into EDTA-treated Vacutainer tubes. Ficoll-Paque density-gradient centrifugation was used to isolate PBMCs, with at least 6.5 million per sample. Total RNA, at least 6 micrograms per sample, was extracted from PBMCs with Trizol reagent. For every donor, flow cytometry on a PBMC aliquot measured the percentage of naive CD45RAhigh/CD27high T cells. General conclusions and limits of the study: Bulk unsorted PBMC profiling prevented conclusive comparison of naive and antigen-experienced compartments. Estimates of total diversity based on one million sequenced T cells were regarded as lower bounds and as underestimates. Observed TCR beta diversity per million T cells fell roughly linearly with age, and a significant reduction was already apparent by age around 44. Donor CMV infection status was unknown, potentially confounding age-related changes in expanded clonotypes. Compared with the aged group, more naive CD4+ T cells, fewer expanded clones and increased TCR diversity were shown by the long-lived group, suggesting age selection. There was a strong correlation between observed TCR beta diversity and the percentage of naive T cells measured by flow cytometry.

Recombination connected TRBV7-2 to TRBJ2-4; TRBD2 is possibly the D segment (6 matching bases). The clonotype comes from a man between 65 and 85 years old in good health. Specimen: blood. The DNA is TGTGCCAGCAGCGCCGACGGGGGTGGTGGAAACATTCAGTACTTC. It translates as CASSADGGGGNIQYF.